The 24 T cell receptor beta chains below were found in one sample sequenced in a study of OX40 agonist ivuxolimab in advanced cancers. Only in-frame clones appear in the TCRdb table, and some are missing; sequencing was by immunoSEQ multiplex PCR. The sample holds some 76,000 clones; around 85% are singletons and the top ten take roughly 2%. The sample consisted of CD4+ or CD8+ T cells sorted from blood, taken in a trial of the OX40 agonist ivuxolimab. Source of these receptors: an adult with an advanced solid tumor such as melanoma, head and neck, liver or kidney cancer.

The rearrangement joins TRBV4-2 to TRBJ2-3; 11 bases match TRBD2. The CDR3 sequence is 18 residues long. The germline CDR1 and CDR2 sequences are LGHNA and YNFKEQ. V trimming: 1 base; J trimming: 4 bases; junction bases outside the gene matches: 10. CDR3 nucleotides: TGTGCCAGCAGCCAAGGGCTAGCGGGGGGTGTAACGGCAGATACGCAGTATTTT. Translating gives CASSQGLAGGVTADTQYF.

The chain couples TRBV19 to TRBJ1-1; TRBD1 matches at 8 bases. There are 13 residues in the CDR3. Germline values: CDR1 LNHDA, CDR2 SQIVND (reference sequence). V was pared by 5 bases and J by 4 bases, with 3 bases of the junction left unmatched. CDR3 sequence (DNA): TGTGCCAGTAGTCTCGGACAGGGCACTGAAGCTTTCTTT. The encoded protein is CASSLGQGTEAFF.

The chain is built from TRBV27 and TRBJ1-1; 8 bases fit TRBD1. The germline gives CDR1 MNHEY, CDR2 SMNVEV (reference sequence). CDR3 length equals 18 residues. V lost 2 bases to trimming and J lost 4 bases; unmatched junction nucleotides: 15. CDR3 nucleotides: TGTGCCAGCAGTTTAAGCCCTTTTCAGGGGGCGAGAAGCACTGAAGCTTTCTTT. It encodes CASSLSPFQGARSTEAFF.

The rearrangement uses TRBV7-3 and TRBJ2-5, with D possibly called TRBD1 or TRBD2 (5 bases each). This CDR3 is 18 amino acids long. The V end was cut by 3 bases, the J end by 2 bases, with 22 bases between. The germline gives CDR1 SGHTA, CDR2 FQGTGA. The CDR3 is CASSLGRGSSMIQETQYF. The CDR3 DNA reads TGTGCCAGCAGCTTGGGTCGGGGCTCTTCTATGATACAAGAGACCCAGTACTTC.

The chain combines TRBV29-1 with TRBJ1-1, with 10 nucleotides matching TRBD1. J was trimmed by 11 bases and V by 6 bases; bases with no gene match: 9. Germline CDR1 reads SQVTM; CDR2 reads ANQGSEA. The CDR3 is made up of 12 amino acids. This CDR3 reads CSVVMGTGAAFF. CDR3 coding DNA: TGCAGCGTCGTAATGGGGACAGGGGCGGCTTTCTTT. Using reference TRBV29-1 and TRBJ1-1 for the parts outside the CDR3, the full variable domain is SAVISQKPSRDICQRGTSLTIQCQVDSQVTMMFWYRQQPGQSLTLIATANQGSEATYESGFVIDKFPISRPNLTFSTLTVSNMSPEDSSIYLCSVVMGTGAAFFGQGTRLTVV.

The V and J genes are TRBV7-2 and TRBJ1-5; 9 bases align to TRBD1. From germline, CDR1 is SGHTA and CDR2 FQGNSA. The V and J ends lost 5 bases and 4 bases, in that order; junction bases with no gene match: 0. The CDR3 has 13 residues. CDR3 region: CASSGTGNQPQHF. The CDR3 nucleotides read TGTGCCAGCAGCGGGACAGGGAATCAGCCCCAGCATTTT.

CDR3 region: CASSGRTGATEAFF. In DNA, the CDR3 is TGTGCCAGCAGTGGAAGGACAGGGGCCACTGAAGCTTTCTTT. The rearrangement uses TRBV6-1 and TRBJ1-1, with 9 bases that match TRBD1. Germline loops: CDR1 MNHNS, CDR2 SASEGT. V gave up 4 bases and J gave up 4 bases; unmatched junction bases: 4. CDR3 length: 14 residues.

The DNA for the CDR3 is TGCGCCAGCAGAAAATTAGCGGGGGGAGACACCGGGGAGCTGTTTTTT. Protein product: CASRKLAGGDTGELFF. The V gene is TRBV5-1, the J gene TRBJ2-2; TRBD2 matches 10 bases. The CDR3 is 16 amino acids. Per germline, CDR1 SGHRS and CDR2 YFSETQ. With 5 bases clipped from V and 3 bases from J, the junction kept 7 bases outside the gene matches.

This chain links TRBV28 with TRBJ2-5; 7 nucleotides agree with TRBD2. This CDR3 is 13 amino acids long. CDR1 MDHEN and CDR2 SYDVKM come from the germline V gene. V shed 6 bases and J 3 bases; nucleotides not matched to a gene: 4. The CDR3 protein is CASSRAGEETQYF. CDR3 sequence (DNA): TGTGCCAGCAGCCGGGCGGGGGAAGAGACCCAGTACTTC.

The chain is built from TRBV2 and TRBJ2-1, with 9 bases identical to TRBD2. This CDR3 has 17 residues. CDR1 is SNHLY and CDR2 is FYNNEI in the germline V gene. Losses at the gene ends were 4 bases for V and 8 bases for J; bases not matched to a gene: 15. CDR3 nucleotide sequence: TGTGCCAGCAGTGCCCTTATTAGCGGGAGAGGGTTGGATGAGCAGTTCTTC. Its protein product is CASSALISGRGLDEQFF.

The V gene is TRBV6-1, the J gene TRBJ2-5; 9 bases are a match to TRBD1. With 2 bases clipped from V and 4 bases from J, the junction kept 5 bases outside the gene matches. There are 15 residues in the CDR3. CDR1 MNHNS and CDR2 SASEGT come from the germline V gene. The CDR3 protein is CASSELTGGRETQYF. The CDR3 DNA reads TGTGCCAGCAGTGAATTGACAGGGGGAAGAGAGACCCAGTACTTC.

The chain is built from TRBV6-6 and TRBJ1-5; no clear D. Between the trimmed V and J ends, which lost 5 bases and 2 bases, there was a span of 10 bases. The CDR3 consists of 14 residues. Germline V gene lookup returns CDR1 MNHNY and CDR2 SVGAGI (reference sequence). The CDR3 nucleotides are TGTGCCAGCAGTACGTTGGAGGGCAATCAGCCCCAGCATTTT. Protein: CASSTLEGNQPQHF.

V usage is TRBV5-4 and J usage is TRBJ1-2, with 9 bases identical to TRBD1. The V gene end was trimmed by 3 bases and the J gene end by 5 bases; junction bases not matched to a gene: 11. Germline V lookup: CDR1 SGHNT, CDR2 YYREEE (reference sequence). This CDR3 has 16 amino acids. The CDR3 loop is CASSSPGTGKWYGYTF. In DNA, the CDR3 is TGTGCCAGCAGCTCCCCCGGGACAGGGAAATGGTATGGCTACACCTTC.

This clone was recorded once. The chain carries TRBV10-1 and TRBJ2-2; 14 bases map to TRBD2. V shed 8 bases, J shed 5 bases, and the junction held 16 bases outside the gene matches. The CDR3 totals 19 residues. The germline V gene encodes CDR1 WNHNN and CDR2 SYGVQD (reference sequence). The CDR3 reads CASYGTSGSIKQGTGELFF. In DNA form, the CDR3 reads TGCGCCAGCTACGGGACTAGCGGGAGTATAAAGCAAGGTACCGGGGAGCTGTTTTTT.

The CDR3 region is CASSSGQGNQPQHF. The CDR3 DNA reads TGTGCCAGCAGCTCGGGGCAGGGAAATCAGCCCCAGCATTTT. This chain connects TRBV5-6 to TRBJ1-5; D is perhaps TRBD1 (5 bases). Trimming cost V 3 bases and J 4 bases, with 11 bases left between them. This CDR3 spans 14 amino acids. The germline V gene encodes CDR1 SGHDT and CDR2 YYEEEE.

This clone was recorded once. The gene calls are TRBV5-6 and TRBJ2-2, with D tentatively TRBD2 (6 bases). Looked up from germline, CDR1 is SGHDT and CDR2 is YYEEEE. V dropped 1 base and J dropped 0 bases, with 10 bases sitting between them. CDR3 size: 16 residues. The CDR3 DNA follows: TGTGCCAGCAGCTTGAGGACGGGGGCGAACACCGGGGAGCTGTTTTTT. As protein: CASSLRTGANTGELFF. Full variable domain (outside the CDR3, taken from reference TRBV5-6 and TRBJ2-2): DAGVTQSPTHLIKTRGQQVTLRCSPKSGHDTVSWYQQALGQGPQFIFQYYEEEERQRGNFPDRFSGHQFPNYSSELNVNALLLGDSALYLCASSLRTGANTGELFFGEGSRLTVL.

V usage is TRBV28 and J usage is TRBJ1-2; D ambiguous. The CDR3 runs to 14 residues. CDR1 and CDR2 from the germline V gene are MDHEN and SYDVKM. The V gene lost 2 bases and the J gene lost 1 base, with 8 bases spanning the gap. The CDR3 reads CASSLGRINYGYTF. For the CDR3, the DNA is TGTGCCAGCAGTTTAGGCCGGATTAACTATGGCTACACCTTC.

V usage is TRBV19 and J usage is TRBJ2-1; 9 nucleotides match TRBD2. Per germline, CDR1 LNHDA and CDR2 SQIVND (reference sequence). The CDR3 has 19 amino acids. V gave up 5 bases and J gave up 1 base; unmatched junction bases: 15. This CDR3 is CASSPGLFLAGPSYNEQFF. In nucleotides, the CDR3 is TGTGCCAGTAGTCCCGGGCTTTTCCTAGCGGGGCCATCCTACAATGAGCAGTTCTTC. The variable domain in full, with the rest retrieved from reference TRBV19 and TRBJ2-1, is DGGITQSPKYLFRKEGQNVTLSCEQNLNHDAMYWYRQDPGQGLRLIYYSQIVNDFQKGDIAEGYSVSREKKESFPLTVTSAQKNPTAFYLCASSPGLFLAGPSYNEQFFGPGTRLTVL.

J is TRBJ2-3 and V is TRBV6-6, with D possibly matching TRBD1 (6 bases). V was trimmed by 5 bases and J by 3 bases, leaving 18 bases between them. Germline V gene lookup returns CDR1 MNHNY and CDR2 SVGAGI (reference sequence). CDR3 size: 16 residues. CDR3 sequence (DNA): TGTGCCAGCAGTAGATTCACGGGACAACTGACAGATACGCAGTATTTT. Amino acid sequence: CASSRFTGQLTDTQYF.

The V gene is TRBV7-9, the J gene TRBJ1-3, with 7 bases identical to TRBD1. Losses at the gene ends were 5 bases for V and 14 bases for J; bases not matched to a gene: 6. This CDR3 comprises 11 residues. Germline-derived CDR1 and CDR2 are SEHNR and FQNEAQ (reference sequence). The CDR3 nucleotides are TGTGCCAGCAGCGGAACAGGGGTTTTATATTTT. It encodes CASSGTGVLYF.

On this clone itself: The same CDR3 also results from other DNA sequences found in this sample. The genes are TRBV5-1 and TRBJ2-5, with TRBD2 as a possible D gene (6 bases). CDR3 length: 15 residues. From germline, CDR1 is SGHRS and CDR2 YFSETQ. Trimming stripped 2 bases from V and 2 bases from J, with 13 bases between. The CDR3 DNA reads TGCGCCAGCAGCTTATCGTCTAGCGCTCAAGAGACCCAGTACTTC. Translation: CASSLSSSAQETQYF.

CDR3 nucleotide sequence: TGTGCCATCAGTGTAGGGGGCGAAGCTTTCTTT. Translating gives CAISVGGEAFF. The chain employs TRBV10-3 and TRBJ1-1; TRBD1 matches at 7 bases. CDR1 is ENHRY and CDR2 is SYGVKD in the germline V gene. The CDR3 contains 11 residues. The trim removed 4 bases at V and 8 bases at J, leaving 1 base unmatched.

V usage is TRBV6-5 and J usage is TRBJ1-2; tentatively, D is TRBD1 (5 bases). CDR1 is MNHEY, CDR2 SVGAGI, per germline. V was shortened by 8 bases and J by 7 bases, with 14 bases between the two germline ends. There are 12 residues in the CDR3. CDR3 DNA: TGTGCCAGCGAGGGCGGGACGGGTGGCTACACCTTC. This gives the protein CASEGGTGGYTF.

J is TRBJ2-2 and V is TRBV6-1, with D possibly TRBD2 on 6 matching bases. This CDR3 has 15 residues. Between the trimmed V and J ends, which lost 6 bases and 2 bases, there was a span of 13 bases. Per the germline V gene, CDR1 is MNHNS and CDR2 is SASEGT. CDR3 in DNA: TGTGCCAGCAGGACCGGGACTGCAAACACCGGGGAGCTGTTTTTT. This codes for CASRTGTANTGELFF.